This T cell receptor beta chain was identified during a study of blood T cell repertoires in COVID-19 (dated by TCRdb to the early 2020s). Background for the entire study: Samples from collaborators originated in the United States, Italy and Spain and spanned both the acute and convalescent phases of COVID-19. The prospective study material was composed of cDNA or gDNA derived from T cells, B-cell-depleted T cells, or PBMCs. Deeply sampled blood TCRbeta repertoires from subjects exposed to, actively infected with, or recovered from COVID-19 were included in the dataset. The repertoires were released in a freely available public database intended as a resource for research on the immune response to SARS-CoV-2. The samples were drawn from the first 160 participants of the ongoing ImmuneRACE study and from some 1,300 subjects provided by 6 global collaborators. Sample metadata almost always included a de-identified subject ID, COVID-19 status, age in years and sex. Where HLA class I and class II types were available, the types were taken from metadata supplied by the sample provider, not from assay-based typing.

To note about this clone: This clone's antigen is unknown. No quality values exist for individual bases; no much larger clone is one base distant.

Findings and caveats that apply to the study as a whole: The amount of clinical and demographic metadata varied by source and participant and was provided uncurated.

Each collaborating institution followed its own protocols to collect whole blood in K2EDTA tubes. For TCRbeta analysis, collaborator samples were shipped as frozen whole blood, as isolated PBMCs, or as DNA extracted from either sample type. TCRbeta CDR3 regions were amplified from genomic DNA using the immunoSEQ Assay, a bias-controlled multiplex PCR. The original methods were these. Nucleated cell counts per sample were estimated from amplification of reference gene primers within the assay. To quantify the absolute abundance of each unique TCRbeta CDR3 rearrangement, sequence reads were collapsed and filtered. For each sample, productive Simpson clonality was calculated by taking the square root of Simpson's diversity index across productive rearrangements. Sourced from immuneACCESS, this table was stored by TCRdb with only in-frame sequences that have V and J called. A share of the clones is absent; for the studies checked, an unresolved V gene accounts for under half, and the remainder has no known explanation. The V and J calls and the clone size are those of that table, but D and trimming were determined from the DNA. The sample table lists over 85,000 clones, roughly 91% of them with a count of one. The ten largest clones capture around 4.9% of the sample.

Specimen: peripheral blood. This receptor was taken from a woman of 80 years or more with active COVID-19.

The DNA sequence is as follows: TGTGCCAGCAGCTTAGAGTTCGACACTGAAGCTTTCTTT. This codes for CASSLEFDTEAFF. The sequence joins TRBV11-3 to TRBJ1-1; no confident D gene assignment can be made. CDR1 and CDR2 are read off the germline V gene as SGHNT and YENEEA. The CDR3 numbers 13 residues from cysteine through phenylalanine. CDR3 DNA is the only sequence kept; it has 39 bases, read in frame from the first base. At the junction V is shortened by 0 bases and J by 3 bases, with 5 bases in between. With the rest looked up from the reference TRBV11-3 and TRBJ1-1 genes rather than sequenced, the full variable domain is EAGVVQSPRYKIIEKKQPVAFWCNPISGHNTLYWYLQNLGQGPELLIRYENEEAVDDSQLPKDRFSAERLKGVDSTLKIQPAELGDSAVYLCASSLEFDTEAFFGQGTRLTVV.